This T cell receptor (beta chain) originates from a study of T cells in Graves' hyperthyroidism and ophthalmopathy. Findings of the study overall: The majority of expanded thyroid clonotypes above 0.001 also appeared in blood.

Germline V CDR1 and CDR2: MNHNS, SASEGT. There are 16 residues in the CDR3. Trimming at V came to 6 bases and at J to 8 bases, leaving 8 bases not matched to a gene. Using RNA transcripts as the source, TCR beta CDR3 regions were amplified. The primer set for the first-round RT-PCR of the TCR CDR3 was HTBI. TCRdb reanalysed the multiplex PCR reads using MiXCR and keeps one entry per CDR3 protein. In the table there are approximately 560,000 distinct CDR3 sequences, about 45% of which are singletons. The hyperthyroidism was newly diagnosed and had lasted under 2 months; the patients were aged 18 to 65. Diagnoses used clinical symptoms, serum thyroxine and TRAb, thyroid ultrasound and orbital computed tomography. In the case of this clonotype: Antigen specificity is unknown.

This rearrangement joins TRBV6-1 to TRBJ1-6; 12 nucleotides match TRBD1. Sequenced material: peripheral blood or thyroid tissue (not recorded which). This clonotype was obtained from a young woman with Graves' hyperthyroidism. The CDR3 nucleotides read TGTGCCAGCAGAACGGGACAGGGGGCTTCGGATTCACCCCTCCACTTT. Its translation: CASRTGQGASDSPLHF.